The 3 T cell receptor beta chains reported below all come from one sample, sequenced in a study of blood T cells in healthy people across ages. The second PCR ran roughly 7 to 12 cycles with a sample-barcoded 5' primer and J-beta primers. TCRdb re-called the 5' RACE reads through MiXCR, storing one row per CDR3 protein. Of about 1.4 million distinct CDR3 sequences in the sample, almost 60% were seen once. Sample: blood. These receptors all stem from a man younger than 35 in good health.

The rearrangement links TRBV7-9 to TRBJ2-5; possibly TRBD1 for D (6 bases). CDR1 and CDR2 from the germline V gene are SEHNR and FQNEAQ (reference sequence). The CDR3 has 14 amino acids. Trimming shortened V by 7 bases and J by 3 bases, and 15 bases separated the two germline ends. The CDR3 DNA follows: TGTGCCAGCAACCCGACGGACAGTGAAGAGACCCAGTACTTC. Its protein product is CASNPTDSEETQYF.

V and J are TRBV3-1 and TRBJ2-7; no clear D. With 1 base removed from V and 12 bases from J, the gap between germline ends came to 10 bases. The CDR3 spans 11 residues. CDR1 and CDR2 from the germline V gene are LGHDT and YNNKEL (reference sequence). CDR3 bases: TGTGCCAGCAGCCAAGGAGGAATGCTGTACTTC. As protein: CASSQGGMLYF.

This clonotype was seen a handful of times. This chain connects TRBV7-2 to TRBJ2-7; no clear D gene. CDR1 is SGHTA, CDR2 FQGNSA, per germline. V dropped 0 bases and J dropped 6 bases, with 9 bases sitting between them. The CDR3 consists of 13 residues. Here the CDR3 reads CASSLAHTFEQYF. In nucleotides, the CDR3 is TGTGCCAGCAGCTTAGCCCACACCTTCGAGCAGTACTTC.